The 5 T cell receptor beta chains in this list originate from one sample, sequenced in a study of blood T cell repertoires in COVID-19. TCRdb's copy holds only in-frame clones and misses some; the assay was immunoSEQ multiplex PCR. The data contain 270,000 or so clones, around nine tenths of them singletons. Sequences were obtained from PBMCs or T cells enriched from blood (not recorded which). These receptors were collected from a young woman who had recovered from COVID-19.

This clone appeared a single time. The chain carries TRBV6-5 and TRBJ1-5; 8 nucleotides match TRBD1. Looked up from germline, CDR1 is MNHEY and CDR2 is SVGAGI. Trimming at V came to 10 bases and at J to 6 bases, leaving 14 bases not matched to a gene. The length of the CDR3 is 15 residues. The CDR3, as DNA: TGTGCCACCCAACCCTTCAGGGGGCGCGGTCAGCCCCAGCATTTT. Translating gives CATQPFRGRGQPQHF.

This clone was observed a few times. V is TRBV7-2 and J is TRBJ2-2; no firm D call. The germline gives CDR1 SGHTA, CDR2 FQGNSA. V was clipped by 0 bases and J by 1 base, with 6 bases between them. CDR3 length: 15 amino acids. Here the CDR3 DNA reads TGTGCCAGCAGCTTAGCGGCGGTGAACACCGGGGAGCTGTTTTTT. Translating it yields CASSLAAVNTGELFF.

The J gene is TRBJ1-6, the V gene TRBV10-3; D perhaps matches TRBD1 (5 bases). V was pared by 3 bases and J by 0 bases, with 18 bases between. Germline-derived CDR1 and CDR2 are ENHRY and SYGVKD. The CDR3 is 19 amino acids. In DNA, the CDR3 is TGTGCCATCAGTGATTTACGGGGGGATATGAGCTCCTATAATTCACCCCTCCACTTT. As protein: CAISDLRGDMSSYNSPLHF.

The CDR3 is CASSIAVQSYEQYF. The CDR3 region has the DNA TGTGCCAGTAGTATTGCGGTCCAGTCCTACGAGCAGTACTTC. V gene TRBV19 combines with J gene TRBJ2-7; no definite D call. Germline CDR1 and CDR2: LNHDA and SQIVND (reference sequence). The CDR3 extends over 14 amino acids. V was shortened by 3 bases and J by 1 base, with 10 bases between the two germline ends.

This chain joins TRBV5-1 and TRBJ2-3; 9 bases fit TRBD1. Unmatched junction bases numbered 10, after V lost 4 bases and J lost 4 bases. Germline CDR1 and CDR2: SGHRS and YFSETQ. There are 16 residues in the CDR3. Written as DNA, the CDR3 is TGCGCCAGCAGCGCCCGGGACAGGGAGATCCCAGATACGCAGTATTTT. Its translation: CASSARDREIPDTQYF.